The 21 T cell receptor beta chains below all came from one sample that was sequenced in a study of T cells in Graves' hyperthyroidism and ophthalmopathy. Amplification targeted TCR beta CDR3 regions from RNA transcripts. Using the HTBI primer set, a first-round RT-PCR was run on the TCR CDR3. TCRdb reprocessed the multiplex PCR reads via MiXCR and lists one record per CDR3 protein. The profile shows roughly 650,000 distinct CDR3 sequences, roughly 15% of them singletons. Material for sequencing was blood. The source of these receptors is a woman aged 40 to 55 with Graves' ophthalmopathy.

This clonotype came up many times. The chain is built from TRBV2 and TRBJ2-2; unclear D gene. V lost 3 bases and J lost 3, with 5 bases in between. The germline gives CDR1 SNHLY, CDR2 FYNNEI. This CDR3 is 13 amino acids long. In DNA form, the CDR3 reads TGTGCCAGCAGTGAGGGCTACACCGGGGAGCTGTTTTTT. Translating it yields CASSEGYTGELFF.

This clonotype has ten or more counts. V is TRBV19 and J is TRBJ2-1, with D unresolved. This CDR3 comprises 15 residues. V was shortened by 4 bases and J by 6 bases, with 16 bases between the two germline ends. Germline assignment: CDR1 LNHDA and CDR2 SQIVND (reference sequence). As DNA, the CDR3 is TGTGCCAGTAGTAAGGCTCGGTTAAAGGGCAATGAGCAGTTCTTC. Translating it yields CASSKARLKGNEQFF.

As DNA, the CDR3 is TGTGCCAGCAGCTTCAAGTTTTCGGGACAGTATAAAGCGGGAGGTACAGATACGCAGTATTTT. Encoded protein: CASSFKFSGQYKAGGTDTQYF. The V and J genes are TRBV12-3 or TRBV12-4 and TRBJ2-3, with 9 bases identical to TRBD2. There are 21 residues in the CDR3. Losses at the gene ends were 6 bases for V and 3 bases for J; bases not matched to a gene: 25.

This clonotype occurred many times. The chain recombines TRBV2 with TRBJ2-5; no firm D call. Looked up from germline, CDR1 is SNHLY and CDR2 is FYNNEI. The CDR3 covers 13 residues. V lost 0 bases and J lost 5, with 7 bases in between. CDR3 sequence (DNA): TGTGCCAGCAGTGAAGCGTTCATGGAGACCCAGTACTTC. Residues: CASSEAFMETQYF.

The table lists this clonotype with a few counts. This chain uses TRBV20-1 with TRBJ2-2; D is unclear. V lost 6 bases to trimming and J lost 5 bases, with 13 bases between them. The CDR3 is 13 amino acids. CDR1 and CDR2 (germline): DFQATT, SNEGSKA (reference sequence). The CDR3 spells CSASKTGTGELFF. CDR3 coding DNA: TGCAGTGCCAGCAAGACTGGGACCGGGGAGCTGTTTTTT.

The genes are TRBV9 and TRBJ2-1; D unclear. CDR3 length: 15 amino acids. CDR1 and CDR2 from the germline V gene are SGDLS and YYNGEE. V dropped 0 bases and J dropped 8 bases, with 15 bases sitting between them. DNA of the CDR3: TGTGCCAGCAGCGTAGGGCTGGCCCCGGCGGATGAGCAGTTCTTC. Translating it yields CASSVGLAPADEQFF.

In this sample, this clonotype turned up many times. V is TRBV6-1 and J is TRBJ2-1, with TRBD1 matching over 8 bases. The length of the CDR3 is 15 residues. The germline V gene encodes CDR1 MNHNS and CDR2 SASEGT. V was clipped by 3 bases and J by 9 bases; unmatched bases: 10. Written as DNA, the CDR3 is TGTGCCAGCAGTGATCTGGACAGGGAGGTAGGTGAGCAGTTCTTC. This encodes CASSDLDREVGEQFF.

This sequence joins TRBV20-1 and TRBJ2-7, with 9 positions matching TRBD1. The germline V gene encodes CDR1 DFQATT and CDR2 SNEGSKA (reference sequence). Losses at the gene ends were 5 bases for V and 7 bases for J; bases not matched to a gene: 6. This CDR3 region has 12 residues. Here the CDR3 DNA reads TGCAGTGCTCGAACAGGGGGCTGGGAGCAGTACTTC. It specifies CSARTGGWEQYF.

DNA of the CDR3: TGCGCCAGCAGTGAGGTACTCGGCGGGGAGCTGTTTTTT. Translation: CASSEVLGGELFF. This chain links TRBV10-2 with TRBJ2-2; no definite D call. The CDR3 extends over 13 amino acids. V lost 2 bases, J lost 7 bases, and 8 bases lay in between. Germline V gene lookup returns CDR1 WSHSY and CDR2 SAAADI.

The chain employs TRBV12-3 or TRBV12-4 and TRBJ2-3, with TRBD1 as a possible D gene (5 bases). V was pared by 6 bases and J by 3 bases, with 22 bases between. CDR3 length: 17 residues. The CDR3 DNA sequence: TGTGCCAGCAGAACAACCCGGACGTCGGACACTACAGATACGCAGTATTTT. As protein: CASRTTRTSDTTDTQYF.

A remark on this clonotype: A read error may be the cause here, since a much bigger clone is one base away. The CDR3 spells CASSPGLVGGSGEQFF. CDR3 nucleotides: TGTGCCAGCAGTCCAGGACTAGTGGGGGGTTCGGGTGAGCAGTTCTTC. The rearrangement uses TRBV12-3 or TRBV12-4 and TRBJ2-1; 7 bases are shared with TRBD2. V lost 5 bases to trimming and J lost 9 bases; unmatched junction nucleotides: 16. This CDR3 contains 16 residues.

A few counts support this clonotype. The chain has TRBV6-5 and TRBJ2-5; 8 bases are shared with TRBD2. Germline V gene lookup returns CDR1 MNHEY and CDR2 SVGAGI. V lost 6 bases and J lost 5; bases outside the gene matches: 11. The CDR3 is made up of 15 amino acids. In DNA, the CDR3 is TGTGCCAGCAGCTACCCGGGGGGGCGTCTGGAGACCCAGTACTTC. Its translation is CASSYPGGRLETQYF.

A single count supports this clonotype. A read error may be the cause here, since a much bigger clone is one base away. V is TRBV2 and J is TRBJ1-5, with 8 nucleotides matching TRBD1. CDR3 length: 14 residues. Germline V CDR1 and CDR2: SNHLY, FYNNEI. CDR3 protein: CASQGDGDNQPRHF. CDR3 sequence (DNA): TGTGCCTCACAGGGGGATGGCGACAATCAGCCCCGGCATTTT.

This clonotype was seen many times. The rearrangement uses TRBV5-6 and TRBJ2-5; D ambiguous. Germline lookup yields CDR1 SGHDT and CDR2 YYEEEE. V was clipped by 2 bases and J by 0 bases, with 17 bases between them. The CDR3 is 17 residues long. The CDR3 region has the DNA TGTGCCAGCAGCTTAAACCTCCTCTACCAGTACCAAGAGACCCAGTACTTC. Protein: CASSLNLLYQYQETQYF.

The sample holds many counts of this clonotype. The rearrangement joins TRBV18 to TRBJ1-5; unclear D gene. From germline, CDR1 is KGHSH and CDR2 LQKENI. V was shortened by 3 bases and J by 11 bases, with 14 bases between the two germline ends. This CDR3 has 13 amino acids. CDR3 sequence reads: CASSPGEGLAQHF. The CDR3 DNA reads as TGTGCCAGCTCACCGGGCGAGGGATTAGCCCAGCATTTT.

This clonotype has at least ten counts. The CDR3 sequence: CAITHRSSYNEQFF. The CDR3 DNA sequence: TGTGCCATCACCCACCGGAGCTCCTACAATGAGCAGTTCTTC. The V gene is TRBV2, the J gene TRBJ2-1; D is ambiguous. The germline V gene has CDR1 SNHLY and CDR2 FYNNEI. The ends were cut back, 10 bases at V and 0 bases at J, with 13 bases in the middle. The CDR3 spans 14 residues.

This rearrangement joins TRBV29-1 to TRBJ1-4; perhaps TRBD1 as D (5 bases). CDR3 size: 12 residues. The germline gives CDR1 SQVTM, CDR2 ANQGSEA. The CDR3: CPVGRYNEKLFF. CDR3 sequence (DNA): TGCCCCGTGGGGCGTTATAATGAAAAACTGTTTTTT.

Points on this clonotype: This CDR3 is missing its conserved last phenylalanine or tryptophan, likely due to a read error. This rearrangement joins TRBV7-2 to TRBJ1-5, with 7 bases lining up with TRBD1. Germline-derived CDR1 and CDR2 are SGHTA and FQGNSA. The CDR3 loop spans 14 amino acids. Trimming at V came to 3 bases and at J to 3 bases, leaving 2 bases not matched to a gene. CDR3 residues: CASSLTGTNQPQHS. The DNA for the CDR3 is TGTGCCAGCAGCTTGACAGGGACCAATCAGCCCCAGCATTCT.

This clonotype was observed at least ten times. The chain links TRBV5-4 to TRBJ2-3; D is ambiguous. The germline V gene encodes CDR1 SGHNT and CDR2 YYREEE (reference sequence). The CDR3 sequence is 12 residues long. V lost 4 bases to trimming and J lost 2 bases, with 5 bases between them. Here the CDR3 reads CASSRDTDTQYF. CDR3 nucleotides: TGTGCCAGCAGCAGGGACACAGATACGCAGTATTTT.

This chain joins TRBV5-1 and TRBJ2-7, with D maybe TRBD1 (6 bases). The CDR3 extends over 15 amino acids. Trimming removed 5 bases at V and 2 bases at J, with 17 bases between. Germline values: CDR1 SGHRS, CDR2 YFSETQ. The CDR3 DNA is TGCGCCAGCAGACCTACTTCGGACAGAGCCTACGAGCAGTACTTC. This encodes CASRPTSDRAYEQYF.

Comments on this clonotype: This clone may be a read error of a much larger clone one base away. The chain carries TRBV27 and TRBJ2-7; D may match TRBD1 or TRBD2 (5 bases each). Germline lookup yields CDR1 MNHEY and CDR2 SMNVEV (reference sequence). This CDR3 contains 18 residues. CDR3 residues: CASSLLTPRQTDSHEQYF. CDR3 nucleotide sequence: TGTGCCAGCAGTTTATTAACCCCTCGACAGACGGACTCCCACGAGCAGTACTTC.